Listed below are T cell receptor beta chains from one sample, sequenced in a study of T cell responses to AZD1222 COVID-19 vaccine. Sequenced by immunoSEQ multiplex PCR; TCRdb stores in-frame clones only, minus some. This table has about 160,000 clones, roughly nine tenths appearing once. Material: peripheral blood, obtained on day 0 of MenACWY control vaccination. The receptors derive from an adult in good health. Both conserved end residues are part of each CDR3. D genes are given only for firm matches. The size of a clone is reported for some rows only, either as once, few or many, or as a class for expanded clones.

>TRBJ2-2|TRBV9|once|TRBD2
CASSQGLAYTGELFF
TGTGCCAGCAGCCAAGGACTAGCTTACACCGGGGAGCTGTTTTTT
>TRBJ1-5|TRBV9|-|-
CASSVAGNQPQHF
TGTGCCAGCAGCGTAGCCGGGAACCAGCCCCAGCATTTT
>TRBJ1-1|TRBV7-8|-|-
CASSLAGRVGEAFF
TGTGCCAGCAGCTTGGCAGGGAGAGTTGGCGAAGCTTTCTTT
>TRBJ1-2|TRBV5-6|once|TRBD1
CASSSPAGQTYGYTF
TGTGCCAGCAGCTCCCCCGCGGGACAGACTTATGGCTACACCTTC
>TRBJ2-1|TRBV11-3|-|TRBD2
CASSPGRLAGGGNEQFF
TGTGCCAGCAGCCCAGGTCGGCTAGCGGGAGGGGGAAATGAGCAGTTCTTC
>TRBJ1-1|TRBV7-8|-|TRBD1
CASSLRGAMNTEAFF
TGTGCCAGCAGCCTCAGGGGGGCCATGAACACTGAAGCTTTCTTT
>TRBJ2-7|TRBV14|-|-
CASSQDRRSYEQYF
TGTGCCAGCAGCCAAGATAGGCGAAGCTACGAGCAGTACTTC
>TRBJ1-2|TRBV28|-|TRBD1
CASIPGQIINYGYTF
TGTGCCAGCATTCCGGGACAGATAATTAACTATGGCTACACCTTC
>TRBJ2-2|TRBV24-1|once|-
CATSDLPRPTGELFF
TGTGCCACCAGTGACTTGCCCCGCCCCACCGGGGAGCTGTTTTTT
>TRBJ1-2|TRBV30|-|-
CAWSIPGGAHGYTF
TGTGCCTGGAGTATCCCGGGCGGGGCCCATGGCTACACCTTC
>TRBJ1-5|TRBV28|-|-
CASSSPDISSNQPQHF
TGTGCCAGCAGTTCCCCGGACATTTCTAGCAATCAGCCCCAGCATTTT
>TRBJ2-1|TRBV11-3|-|TRBD2
CASSLTVGLAWVDEQFF
TGTGCCAGCAGCTTAACGGTGGGACTAGCGTGGGTTGATGAGCAGTTCTTC
>TRBJ1-1|TRBV19|once|-
CASSIGQNTEAFF
TGTGCCAGTAGTATAGGTCAGAACACTGAAGCTTTCTTT
>TRBJ1-2|TRBV5-1|-|TRBD1
CASSTVSGTASYTF
TGCGCCAGCAGCACCGTTTCCGGGACAGCCTCCTACACCTTC
>TRBJ2-7|TRBV14|-|-
CASSQEQGYKWTEQYF
TGTGCCAGCAGCCAAGAACAGGGTTATAAGTGGACGGAGCAGTACTTC
>TRBJ1-4|TRBV6-1|-|TRBD1
CASSGDRGGTNEKLFF
TGTGCCAGCAGTGGAGACAGGGGAGGAACTAATGAAAAACTGTTTTTT
>TRBJ1-3|TRBV6-5|-|TRBD1
CASFGDRSWGNTIYF
TGTGCCAGCTTTGGGGACAGATCCTGGGGAAACACCATATATTTT
>TRBJ1-5|TRBV28|-|-
CASSHEEWYQPQHF
TGTGCCAGCAGTCATGAGGAGTGGTATCAGCCCCAGCATTTT
>TRBJ2-7|TRBV27|-|TRBD2
CASRGVPSYEQYF
TGTGCCAGCCGGGGGGTGCCCTCCTACGAGCAGTACTTC
>TRBJ2-6|TRBV5-1|-|-
CASSLAPLSGANVLTF
TGCGCCAGCAGCTTGGCTCCTCTCTCTGGGGCCAACGTCCTGACTTTC
>TRBJ2-7|TRBV27|-|-
CASAFMGNEQYF
TGTGCCAGCGCATTTATGGGGAACGAGCAGTACTTC
>TRBJ2-6|TRBV19|-|-
CASSIVLGGDRGRFSGANVLTF
TGTGCCAGTAGTATTGTTCTTGGGGGGGACCGGGGGCGCTTCTCTGGGGCCAACGTCCTGACTTTC
>TRBJ1-4|TRBV16|-|-
CASSQEEGAWEKLFF
TGTGCCAGCAGCCAGGAGGAAGGGGCATGGGAAAAACTGTTTTTT
>TRBJ2-7|TRBV1|-|-
CTGTVTYEQYF
TGCACCGGGACAGTAACCTACGAGCAGTACTTC
>TRBJ1-1|TRBV24-1|-|-
CATSGLGAAGTEAFF
TGTGCCACCAGTGGCCTGGGTGCGGCGGGGACTGAAGCTTTCTTT
>TRBJ2-3|TRBV11-3|-|TRBD1
CASSTQDRANTQYF
TGTGCCAGCAGCACTCAGGACAGGGCGAATACGCAGTATTTT
>TRBJ2-5|TRBV6-5|-|-
CASSRTLQETQYF
TGTGCCAGCAGCCGAACACTCCAAGAGACCCAGTACTTC
>TRBJ2-5|TRBV7-2|-|-
CASSRTYQETQYF
TGTGCCAGCAGCCGGACGTACCAAGAGACCCAGTACTTC
>TRBJ2-3|TRBV27|once|-
CASRPTSENTDTQYF
TGTGCCAGCAGGCCGACTAGTGAAAACACAGATACGCAGTATTTT
>TRBJ2-1|TRBV21-1|once|-
CARTAGGRLGDEQFF
TGTGCCAGGACAGCGGGAGGGCGGTTGGGCGATGAGCAGTTCTTC
>TRBJ1-1|TRBV7-6|-|TRBD1
CASSTDRDTEAFF
TGTGCCAGCAGCACAGACAGGGACACTGAAGCTTTCTTT
>TRBJ1-6|TRBV12-3/TRBV12-4|-|-
CASSLSNSPLHF
TGTGCCAGCAGTTTGTCTAATTCACCCCTCCACTTT
>TRBJ2-5|TRBV7-8|-|TRBD2
CASSLVGSGRAKETQYF
TGTGCCAGCAGCTTAGTGGGTAGCGGGAGGGCCAAGGAGACCCAGTACTTC
>TRBJ1-1|TRBV19|-|-
CASSIGATNTEAFF
TGTGCCAGTAGTATAGGAGCTACGAACACTGAAGCTTTCTTT
>TRBJ1-1|TRBV7-9|once|-
CASSLATANTEAFF
TGTGCCAGCAGCTTAGCTACCGCGAACACTGAAGCTTTCTTT
>TRBJ1-5|TRBV28|-|-
CASGPQHF
TGTGCCTCGGGGCCCCAGCATTTT
>TRBJ1-6|TRBV27|few|-
CASSLWGSYNSPLHF
TGTGCCAGCAGTTTATGGGGTTCCTATAATTCACCCCTCCACTTT
>TRBJ1-5|TRBV2|-|TRBD1
CASRRTGEGTGPQHF
TGTGCCAGCAGAAGGACAGGGGAAGGGACCGGGCCCCAGCATTTT
>TRBJ1-1|TRBV6-1|-|-
CASSDRNTEAFF
TGTGCCAGCAGTGACAGGAACACTGAAGCTTTCTTT
>TRBJ2-2|TRBV21-1|-|-
CASTLQGLGGTGELFF
TGTGCCAGCACCCTACAGGGGCTGGGGGGTACCGGGGAGCTGTTTTTT
>TRBJ1-2|TRBV28|-|-
CASSPRDRNYGYTF
TGTGCCAGCAGTCCCCGGGACCGGAACTATGGCTACACCTTC